A single sample gave rise to the 2 T cell receptor beta chains below, sequenced in a study of blood T cells in healthy people across ages. Alongside a J-beta primer mix, a sample-barcoded 5' primer served in a second PCR lasting about 7 to 12 cycles. TCRdb recomputed calls from the 5' RACE reads with MiXCR, one row per CDR3 protein. The data hold around 700,000 distinct CDR3 sequences, with around 25% observed a single time. The same data also went into a second study, on T cells of mothers and their children.

Sequencing used blood. Source of these receptors: a boy between 10 and 17 years old in good health.

This clonotype occurred many times. The chain uses TRBV24-1 and TRBJ2-7; D ambiguous. Germline assignment: CDR1 KGHDR and CDR2 SFDVKD. V was pared by 0 bases and J by 6 bases, with 11 bases between. The CDR3 is 14 residues long. The CDR3 loop is CATSDLGPESEQYF. CDR3 nucleotide sequence: TGTGCCACCAGTGATTTGGGACCCGAGAGCGAGCAGTACTTC.

V and J are TRBV2 and TRBJ2-5, with 10 nucleotides matching TRBD2. Gene TRBJ2-1 matches the end of the DNA better, so the J call may be wrong. Germline-derived CDR1 and CDR2 are SNHLY and FYNNEI. This CDR3 is 15 amino acids long. The CDR3 coding sequence is TGTGCCAGCAGTGTTTCTAGCGGGAGTAGTGATGAGCAGTTCTTC. It encodes CASSVSSGSSDEQFF.